This T cell receptor (beta chain) is from a study of early T cells in non-severe SARS-CoV-2 infection (dated by TCRdb to the early 2020s). About the study as a whole: Because TCR sequencing was done on bulk RNA from unsorted whole blood, the alpha and beta chains could not be paired.

The full study reports these points: Matching against VDJdb was skewed toward anti-spike CD8 responses, likely underestimated virus-specific expansions, and missed private and CD4 specificities.

Receptor libraries were prepared by 5' RACE. Sequenced using a NextSeq 500. In the TCR library protocol, unique molecular identifiers were attached to individual cDNA molecules to correct for PCR bias and sequencing error. TCR alpha and beta chains were both sequenced, and the abundances of alpha and beta sequences in each sample were closely correlated with each other. In the paper's pipeline: Decombinator V4 was used to perform V gene, J gene and CDR3 annotation of TCR sequences. TCRs were defined as expanded if a significant change between any two time points was detected under a Poisson model with p below 0.0001. TCR abundances were normalised to the total number of TCRs sequenced in each sample and reported as counts per million. TRAV1-2 paired with TRAJ12, TRAJ20 or TRAJ33 defined MAIT TCRs, while TRAV10 paired with TRAJ18 defined iNKT TCRs. A search of VDJdb, accessed on 1 November 2021, was run for TCRs annotated to CMV, EBV and SARS-CoV-2, with TCRs annotated for multiple antigens excluded. Through fastp at Q25 and MiXCR, TCRdb rebuilt clones from the public reads, retaining in-frame beta chains. Rows with one shared CDR3 protein collapse into an entry with the most common genes and DNA. The V and J calls were determined by TCRdb, not by the authors. The sample profile shows 85,000 to 100,000 distinct CDR3 sequences; roughly 11% of them were found once. The ten largest clones capture roughly 4.5% of the sample.

This clonotype was observed a few times. The specificity of this receptor is unknown. One base away there is no much larger clone; base qualities are not given. The study was a case-control design nested within a healthcare worker cohort in London, UK, with weekly nasopharyngeal swab PCR tests and blood sampling. Between 23 and 31 March 2020, the week of the UK lockdown, healthcare workers were enrolled and then followed up weekly for as long as 16 weeks. The germline V gene specifies SGHTA as CDR1 and FQGTGA as CDR2. CDR3 length: 16 amino acids, cysteine to phenylalanine. Only CDR3 DNA remains: 48 bases, in frame from the first base. V trim: 5 bases; J trim: 3 bases; unmatched bases: 6.

The receptor chain draws on TRBV7-3 and TRBJ2-1, and TRBD1 matches 11 of the central bases. Sample: whole blood, taken at baseline. This clonotype originated in an adult who was a healthcare worker with PCR-confirmed SARS-CoV-2 infection or an uninfected control (not recorded which). Here is the DNA: TGTGCCAGCAGCATAGGAGGGACAGGGGGCTACAATGAGCAGTTCTTC. Translated, it reads CASSIGGTGGYNEQFF.